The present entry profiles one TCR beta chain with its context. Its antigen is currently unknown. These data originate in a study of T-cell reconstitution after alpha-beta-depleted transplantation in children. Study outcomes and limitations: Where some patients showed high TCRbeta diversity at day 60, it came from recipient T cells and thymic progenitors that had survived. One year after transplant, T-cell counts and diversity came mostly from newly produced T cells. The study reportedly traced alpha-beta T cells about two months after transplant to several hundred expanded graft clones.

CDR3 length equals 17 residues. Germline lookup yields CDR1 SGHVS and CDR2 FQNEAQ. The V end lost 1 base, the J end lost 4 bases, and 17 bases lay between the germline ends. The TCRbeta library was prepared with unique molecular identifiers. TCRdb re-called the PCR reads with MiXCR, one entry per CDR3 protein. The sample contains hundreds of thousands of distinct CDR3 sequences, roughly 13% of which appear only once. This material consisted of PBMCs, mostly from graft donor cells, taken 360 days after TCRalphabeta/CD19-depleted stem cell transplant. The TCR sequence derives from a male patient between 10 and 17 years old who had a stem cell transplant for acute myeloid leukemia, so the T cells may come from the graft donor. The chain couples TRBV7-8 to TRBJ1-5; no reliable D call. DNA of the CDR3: TGTGCCAGCAGCTTAGGTCTGGGCAGACTTGCAAATCAGCCCCAGCATTTT. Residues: CASSLGLGRLANQPQHF. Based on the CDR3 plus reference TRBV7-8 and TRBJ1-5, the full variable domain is GAGVSQSPRYKVAKRGQDVALRCDPISGHVSLFWYQQALGQGPEFLTYFQNEAQLDKSGLPSDRFFAERPEGSVSTLKIQRTQQEDSAVYLCASSLGLGRLANQPQHFGDGTRLSIL.